A single sample is the source of the 15 T cell receptor beta chains below, sequenced in a study of blood T cell repertoires in COVID-19. The method was immunoSEQ multiplex PCR; TCRdb's version includes in-frame clones alone and lacks a portion of them. The data contain fewer than 350,000 clones, about four fifths of them seen just once; the ten biggest clones take up under 3%. The sample comprised peripheral blood. The origin of the receptors is a woman aged 60-75 years with active or convalescent COVID-19.

Concerning this clone itself: The germline gene is not matched at one end of the junction; a read error may be the cause. The chain recombines TRBV5-1 with TRBJ1-2; D gene ambiguous. The CDR3 length is 15 residues. Germline V CDR1 and CDR2: SGHRS, YFSETQ. CDR3 sequence (DNA): TGCGCCAGCAGCTTGCGCGGGAGCACTAACCATGGCTACACCTTC. Protein product: CASSLRGSTNHGYTF.

This chain links TRBV2 with TRBJ2-5; possibly TRBD1 for D (5 bases). Trimming pared 0 bases from V and 13 bases from J, leaving 12 bases between. The CDR3 consists of 12 residues. Germline loops: CDR1 SNHLY, CDR2 FYNNEI. The CDR3 DNA reads TGTGCCAGCAGTGAAGCCCAGGGTAAGGCGTACTTC. Protein sequence: CASSEAQGKAYF.

The chain uses TRBV9 and TRBJ2-5, with TRBD2 identical over 7 bases. The CDR3 loop spans 15 amino acids. Germline V gene lookup returns CDR1 SGDLS and CDR2 YYNGEE. Germline trimming cut 0 bases from V and 5 bases from J; bases unmatched to any gene: 7. The CDR3 spells CASSVGRTAGETQYF. Here the CDR3 DNA reads TGTGCCAGCAGCGTAGGGCGAACAGCGGGGGAGACCCAGTACTTC. The variable domain in full, completed from reference TRBV9 and TRBJ2-5, reads DSGVTQTPKHLITATGQRVTLRCSPRSGDLSVYWYQQSLDQGLQFLIQYYNGEERAKGNILERFSAQQFPDLHSELNLSSLELGDSALYFCASSVGRTAGETQYFGPGTRLLVL.

This clone was seen just once. This chain connects TRBV14 to TRBJ2-5, with D hard to call. The germline gives CDR1 SGHDN, CDR2 FVKESK. Deletions cut 0 bases from V and 5 bases from J, with 10 bases between. This CDR3 spans 14 amino acids. The CDR3: CASSQEASVETQYF. The CDR3 coding sequence is TGTGCCAGCAGCCAAGAGGCTAGTGTTGAGACCCAGTACTTC.

The rearrangement uses TRBV19 and TRBJ1-1; 7 positions agree with TRBD1. Germline V lookup: CDR1 LNHDA, CDR2 SQIVND (reference sequence). The CDR3 contains 16 residues. Trimming at V came to 2 bases and at J to 4 bases, leaving 10 bases not matched to a gene. DNA of the CDR3: TGTGCCAGTAGTATAAATACAGGGGAGGTTGGCACTGAAGCTTTCTTT. It encodes CASSINTGEVGTEAFF.

The chain uses TRBV11-1 and TRBJ2-1; a weak D match, TRBD2 (7 bases). Germline values: CDR1 SGHAT, CDR2 FQDESV (reference sequence). V lost 1 base and J 9 bases, leaving 13 bases between the germline ends. The CDR3 extends over 14 amino acids. CDR3 sequence (DNA): TGTGCCAGCAGCTTAGGTGGGGGGGCGGCTGAGCAGTTCTTC. It is translated as CASSLGGGAAEQFF.

The rearrangement links TRBV7-2 to TRBJ2-1; possible D gene TRBD1, 7 bases. The V end lost 5 bases, the J end lost 4 bases, and 15 bases lay between the germline ends. Germline V gene data show CDR1 as SGHTA and CDR2 as FQGNSA. The CDR3 consists of 15 residues. The CDR3 region has the DNA TGTGCCAGCAGCCCGCGGGACAGACTTTACAATGAGCAGTTCTTC. Amino acid sequence: CASSPRDRLYNEQFF.

This chain links TRBV5-4 with TRBJ1-1, with a tentative D call TRBD1 (5 bases). This CDR3 is 15 amino acids long. Per the germline V gene, CDR1 is SGHNT and CDR2 is YYREEE (reference sequence). V lost 4 bases and J lost 5, with 18 bases in between. Written as DNA, the CDR3 is TGTGCCAGCAGCGAAACCACGGTGGGGGGGACTGAAGCTTTCTTT. This gives the protein CASSETTVGGTEAFF.

The chain joins TRBV6-2 or TRBV6-3 to TRBJ2-2, with TRBD2 matching over 8 bases. J gave up 6 bases and V 6 bases, and 12 bases lay outside the gene matches. This CDR3 contains 16 residues. The germline V gene encodes CDR1 MNHEY and CDR2 SVGEGT. The CDR3 nucleotides are TGTGCCAGCAGCATCAGGGCGGGGGGCACCCCCGGGGAGCTGTTTTTT. Translation gives CASSIRAGGTPGELFF.

For the CDR3, the DNA is TGTGCCAGCAGTTTTGCGGGGGGCCTGCATGGCTACACCTTC. Protein sequence: CASSFAGGLHGYTF. The J gene is TRBJ1-2, the V gene TRBV27; a possible D gene is TRBD1 (6 bases). This CDR3 contains 14 residues. Germline-derived CDR1 and CDR2 are MNHEY and SMNVEV (reference sequence). The ends were cut back, 3 bases at V and 6 bases at J, with 14 bases in the middle.

J is TRBJ2-3 and V is TRBV7-3, with TRBD1 matching 9 bases. This CDR3 is 16 amino acids long. V shed 5 bases, J shed 3 bases, and the junction held 9 bases outside the gene matches. Per germline, CDR1 SGHTA and CDR2 FQGTGA. In DNA, the CDR3 is TGTGCCAGCAGCCCGCAGGACAGGGGCCTTACAGATACGCAGTATTTT. Amino acid sequence: CASSPQDRGLTDTQYF.

This chain uses TRBV12-1 with TRBJ1-2. TRBV12-1 is a pseudogene locus. The CDR3 runs 13 residues. This CDR3 is CASSFSGVDGYTF. For the CDR3, the DNA is TGTGCCAGCAGCTTTTCGGGGGTAGATGGCTACACCTTC.

The chain is built from TRBV20-1 and TRBJ1-3, with 7 nucleotides matching TRBD1. Trimming cost V 3 bases and J 5 bases; bases outside gene matches: 7. The CDR3 loop spans 14 amino acids. Germline V gene data show CDR1 as DFQATT and CDR2 as SNEGSKA (reference sequence). The CDR3: CSASPLGQRNTIYF. The DNA of the CDR3 is TGCAGTGCTAGTCCTCTGGGACAGAGAAACACCATATATTTT.

The CDR3 reads CASSQDYRPGQSYQETQYF. The CDR3 coding sequence is TGCGCCAGCAGCCAAGATTACAGGCCGGGACAGAGTTACCAAGAGACCCAGTACTTC. The rearrangement uses TRBV4-3 and TRBJ2-5, with 7 bases identical to TRBD1. J lost 0 bases, V lost 0 bases, and 13 bases had no gene match. CDR1 is LGHNA and CDR2 is YSLEER in the germline V gene. This CDR3 comprises 19 residues.

The genes are TRBV5-1 and TRBJ2-7; 9 bases line up with TRBD1. Trimming took 3 bases from V and 4 from J; bases not matched to a gene: 8. This CDR3 region has 15 residues. Germline CDR1 and CDR2: SGHRS and YFSETQ. CDR3 loop: CASSSGQGSTYEQYF. CDR3 DNA: TGCGCCAGCAGCTCCGGACAGGGGAGCACATACGAGCAGTACTTC.